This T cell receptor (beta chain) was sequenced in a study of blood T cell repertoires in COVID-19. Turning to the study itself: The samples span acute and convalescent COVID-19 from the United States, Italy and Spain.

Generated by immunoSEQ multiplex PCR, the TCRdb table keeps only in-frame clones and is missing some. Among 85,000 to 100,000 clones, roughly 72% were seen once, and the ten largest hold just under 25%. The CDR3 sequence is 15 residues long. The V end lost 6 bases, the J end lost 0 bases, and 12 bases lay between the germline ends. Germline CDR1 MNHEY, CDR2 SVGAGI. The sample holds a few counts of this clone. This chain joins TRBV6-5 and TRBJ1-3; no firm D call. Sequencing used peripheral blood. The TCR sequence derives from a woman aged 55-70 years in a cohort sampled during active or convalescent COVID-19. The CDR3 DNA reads TGTGCCAGCAGGCTCACAAACCGCTCTGGAAACACCATATATTTT. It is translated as CASRLTNRSGNTIYF.